Listed below are T cell receptor beta chains from one sample, sequenced in a study of T cell repertoires in cytomegalovirus infection. TCRdb re-called the reads with MiXCR, one entry per CDR3 protein. The table includes 510,000 or so distinct CDR3 sequences, 26% detected once. The sample taken for sequencing was PBMCs. Receptor source: a human donor in good health (CMV status not recorded). Some clones in this sample may be carry-over from other donors' samples. CDR3s include the opening cysteine and the closing phenylalanine or tryptophan. The order of the fields is CDR3 DNA, CDR3 protein, D gene, J gene, clone size, V gene. The D gene is left open where the match is weak. Rows give clone size only sometimes, using once, few, many, or a class for an expanded clone.

CDR3 DNA: TGTGCCAGCAGTGAATATGGTCGGTCGACTGAAGCTTTCTTT; CDR3 protein: CASSEYGRSTEAFF; D gene: NA; J gene: TRBJ1-1; clone size: NA; V gene: TRBV25-1
CDR3 DNA: TGTGCCAGCAGTGCCGGGACCCAGCGGGGCACAGATACGCAGTATTTT; CDR3 protein: CASSAGTQRGTDTQYF; D gene: NA; J gene: TRBJ2-3; clone size: many; V gene: TRBV6-1
CDR3 DNA: TGTGCCAGTAGTGTAACGGGACTAGCGGGGTACAATGAGCAGTTCTTC; CDR3 protein: CASSVTGLAGYNEQFF; D gene: TRBD2; J gene: TRBJ2-1; clone size: NA; V gene: TRBV19
CDR3 DNA: TGTGCCAGTAGTATAGGTAGCGGGAGTGAGCAGTTCTTC; CDR3 protein: CASSIGSGSEQFF; D gene: TRBD2; J gene: TRBJ2-1; clone size: NA; V gene: TRBV19
CDR3 DNA: TGTGCCAGCAGTCTAACAGGGGCGGGGGACAATGAGCAGTTCTTC; CDR3 protein: CASSLTGAGDNEQFF; D gene: NA; J gene: TRBJ2-1; clone size: NA; V gene: TRBV27
CDR3 DNA: TGTGCCAGCAGCAGACGCCCTCAGGGGAACACTGAAGCTTTCTTT; CDR3 protein: CASSRRPQGNTEAFF; D gene: NA; J gene: TRBJ1-1; clone size: few; V gene: TRBV7-8
CDR3 DNA: TGTGCCAGCAGCCCCTCCCGAGGGACAGATACGCAGTATTTT; CDR3 protein: CASSPSRGTDTQYF; D gene: NA; J gene: TRBJ2-3; clone size: many; V gene: TRBV7-2
CDR3 DNA: TGTGCCAGCAGTAAACGGGAGGTATTTCCCGGGGAGCTGTTTTTT; CDR3 protein: CASSKREVFPGELFF; D gene: TRBD2; J gene: TRBJ2-2; clone size: once; V gene: TRBV12-3/TRBV12-4
CDR3 DNA: TGTGCCAGCAGCCGATATTATAGCGGCACCAGCACAGATACGCAGTATTTT; CDR3 protein: CASSRYYSGTSTDTQYF; D gene: NA; J gene: TRBJ2-3; clone size: NA; V gene: TRBV7-2
CDR3 DNA: TGTGCCAGCAGCCTGTGGACTAGCGATCGGAATGAGCAGTTCTTC; CDR3 protein: CASSLWTSDRNEQFF; D gene: TRBD2; J gene: TRBJ2-1; clone size: many; V gene: TRBV7-9
CDR3 DNA: TGTGCCAGCAGCTTGCCCCGTCCGGGACTAGACAGGGCAACCTACAATGAGCAGTTCTTC; CDR3 protein: CASSLPRPGLDRATYNEQFF; D gene: NA; J gene: TRBJ2-1; clone size: few; V gene: TRBV5-5
CDR3 DNA: TGTGCCAGCAGCTTGGCCCTCGGGACTCACACCGGGGAGCTGTTTTTT; CDR3 protein: CASSLALGTHTGELFF; D gene: NA; J gene: TRBJ2-2; clone size: NA; V gene: TRBV5-6
CDR3 DNA: TGTGCCAGCTACGATTCGGTGGGGGGGCTGGACTCTGGGGCCAACGTCCTGACTTTC; CDR3 protein: CASYDSVGGLDSGANVLTF; D gene: NA; J gene: TRBJ2-6; clone size: NA; V gene: TRBV7-3
CDR3 DNA: TGTGCCAGTTCAGGGGACAGCCGAGGGGGCTACACCTTC; CDR3 protein: CASSGDSRGGYTF; D gene: TRBD1; J gene: TRBJ1-2; clone size: NA; V gene: TRBV7-9
CDR3 DNA: TGTGCCAGCAGCCGTGGACAGGGGACCGGGGAGCTGTTTTTT; CDR3 protein: CASSRGQGTGELFF; D gene: TRBD1; J gene: TRBJ2-2; clone size: NA; V gene: TRBV7-9
CDR3 DNA: TGTGCCAGCAGCTGGACCCGGGCGGGCTCTGGAAACACCATATATTTT; CDR3 protein: CASSWTRAGSGNTIYF; D gene: NA; J gene: TRBJ1-3; clone size: many; V gene: TRBV7-8
CDR3 DNA: TGTGCCAGCAGTTACTCGAATTTTGGGGATAACTATGGCTACACCTTC; CDR3 protein: CASSYSNFGDNYGYTF; D gene: NA; J gene: TRBJ1-2; clone size: few; V gene: TRBV6-5
CDR3 DNA: TGTGCCAGCAGCTTAGCGCGCGGGAGGTTCGACGAGCAGTACTTC; CDR3 protein: CASSLARGRFDEQYF; D gene: TRBD2; J gene: TRBJ2-7; clone size: many; V gene: TRBV7-2
CDR3 DNA: TGTGCCAGCAGCTTGGGGCCTTTAGAGACCCAGTACTTC; CDR3 protein: CASSLGPLETQYF; D gene: NA; J gene: TRBJ2-5; clone size: many; V gene: TRBV7-8
CDR3 DNA: TGTGCCAGCACCGTCAGGGGGAGCGGGAGAACAGATACGCAGTATTTT; CDR3 protein: CASTVRGSGRTDTQYF; D gene: NA; J gene: TRBJ2-3; clone size: NA; V gene: TRBV7-2
CDR3 DNA: TGTGCCAGCAGCCAAGAAAGCCGCGGGAACTGGGCCGGGGAGCTGTTTTTT; CDR3 protein: CASSQESRGNWAGELFF; D gene: NA; J gene: TRBJ2-2; clone size: NA; V gene: TRBV4-2
CDR3 DNA: TGTGCCAGCAGTTTACCCCAGCAAACTAACTATGGCTACACCTTC; CDR3 protein: CASSLPQQTNYGYTF; D gene: NA; J gene: TRBJ1-2; clone size: few; V gene: TRBV28
CDR3 DNA: TGTGCCAGTAGTGCAGGGGCCGCCTACGAGCAGTACTTC; CDR3 protein: CASSAGAAYEQYF; D gene: NA; J gene: TRBJ2-7; clone size: NA; V gene: TRBV19
CDR3 DNA: TGCAGTGCTAGAGCACTAGAGACCCAGTACTTC; CDR3 protein: CSARALETQYF; D gene: NA; J gene: TRBJ2-5; clone size: NA; V gene: TRBV20-1
CDR3 DNA: TGTGCCAGCAGTCCGGGACAGGGGGCCTCGTTTAGGGAAAAACTGTTTTTT; CDR3 protein: CASSPGQGASFREKLFF; D gene: TRBD1; J gene: TRBJ1-4; clone size: NA; V gene: TRBV28
CDR3 DNA: TGTGCCAGCACCTCGACTAGCGGGAGTGTTGGCAATGAGCAGTTCTTC; CDR3 protein: CASTSTSGSVGNEQFF; D gene: TRBD2; J gene: TRBJ2-1; clone size: NA; V gene: TRBV6-2/TRBV6-3
CDR3 DNA: TGTGCCTGGAACGACAGGGGCAATCAGCCCCAGCATTTT; CDR3 protein: CAWNDRGNQPQHF; D gene: TRBD1; J gene: TRBJ1-5; clone size: NA; V gene: TRBV30
CDR3 DNA: TGTGCCAGCAGCCGAGAGCGGTTGAACACTGAAGCTTTCTTT; CDR3 protein: CASSRERLNTEAFF; D gene: NA; J gene: TRBJ1-1; clone size: few; V gene: TRBV4-2
CDR3 DNA: TGTGCCACCCGTACTAGCGGGGAGACCCAGTACTTC; CDR3 protein: CATRTSGETQYF; D gene: TRBD2; J gene: TRBJ2-5; clone size: NA; V gene: TRBV6-2/TRBV6-3
CDR3 DNA: TGTGCCAGCAGTCTCGCGGGAGTCGGCGACATTCAGTACTTC; CDR3 protein: CASSLAGVGDIQYF; D gene: TRBD2; J gene: TRBJ2-4; clone size: many; V gene: TRBV12-3/TRBV12-4